The 26 T cell receptor beta chains in this list originate from one sample, sequenced in a study of cytomegalovirus exposure and HLA in healthy donors. 13 Jbeta primers and 60 Vbeta primers were used for the PCR. Profiled with immunoSEQ multiplex PCR; TCRdb holds only in-frame clones, not every one. Among about 200,000 clones listed, more than 75% were seen once. Material for sequencing was PBMCs. The receptors stem from a man in his forties in good health and CMV-seropositive.

V gene TRBV28 combines with J gene TRBJ2-5, with 9 bases matching TRBD2. The CDR3 consists of 16 residues. Germline lookup yields CDR1 MDHEN and CDR2 SYDVKM. V lost 6 bases to trimming and J lost 4 bases; unmatched junction nucleotides: 12. The CDR3, as DNA: TGTGCCAGCAGGGCGGCTAGCGGGACCCTCGGAGAGACCCAGTACTTC. This codes for CASRAASGTLGETQYF. Based on the CDR3 plus reference TRBV28 and TRBJ2-5, the full variable domain is DVKVTQSSRYLVKRTGEKVFLECVQDMDHENMFWYRQDPGLGLRLIYFSYDVKMKEKGDIPEGYSVSREKKERFSLILESASTNQTSMYLCASRAASGTLGETQYFGPGTRLLVL.

The chain uses TRBV7-2 and TRBJ2-3, with TRBD2 as a possible D gene (6 bases). Per germline, CDR1 SGHTA and CDR2 FQGNSA. Trimming shortened V by 3 bases and J by 1 base, and 8 bases separated the two germline ends. CDR3 length: 14 residues. Written as DNA, the CDR3 is TGTGCCAGCAGCTTTAGCGGCCGCACAGATACGCAGTATTTT. This translates into CASSFSGRTDTQYF.

V usage is TRBV6-5 and J usage is TRBJ1-5; D is possibly TRBD1 (6 bases). The germline V gene has CDR1 MNHEY and CDR2 SVGAGI. V dropped 4 bases and J dropped 5 bases, with 12 bases sitting between them. The CDR3 runs to 14 residues. The CDR3 DNA reads TGTGCCAGCAGTTCTGACAGGACTTATCAGCCCCAGCATTTT. Its translation is CASSSDRTYQPQHF.

The chain combines TRBV29-1 with TRBJ1-3; 7 bases line up with TRBD1. Looked up from germline, CDR1 is SQVTM and CDR2 is ANQGSEA. The CDR3 contains 13 residues. V lost 2 bases to trimming and J lost 7 bases; unmatched junction nucleotides: 5. The CDR3 region is CSVEKGGGNTIYF. The CDR3 DNA sequence: TGCAGCGTTGAAAAAGGGGGCGGGAACACCATATATTTT.

The chain combines TRBV5-1 with TRBJ2-5; TRBD2 matches at 12 bases. Germline V gives CDR1 SGHRS, CDR2 YFSETQ. The CDR3 runs 17 residues. V was pared by 4 bases and J by 1 base, with 8 bases of the junction left unmatched. CDR3 loop: CASSALTSGSLQETQYF. The CDR3 DNA reads as TGCGCCAGCAGCGCCCTGACTAGCGGGAGCCTCCAAGAGACCCAGTACTTC.

Comment on this clone: Additional DNA sequences in this sample encode the identical CDR3. The rearrangement uses TRBV11-3 and TRBJ1-1; D is uncertain. V shed 2 bases and J shed 2 bases, with 6 bases lying between them. Germline CDR1 SGHNT, CDR2 YENEEA. This CDR3 contains 13 residues. CDR3 protein: CASSLTVNTEAFF. The CDR3 DNA follows: TGTGCCAGCAGCTTAACAGTTAACACTGAAGCTTTCTTT. The full variable domain, its missing parts supplied by reference TRBV11-3 and TRBJ1-1, is EAGVVQSPRYKIIEKKQPVAFWCNPISGHNTLYWYLQNLGQGPELLIRYENEEAVDDSQLPKDRFSAERLKGVDSTLKIQPAELGDSAVYLCASSLTVNTEAFFGQGTRLTVV.

The chain joins TRBV29-1 to TRBJ2-3; 8 positions agree with TRBD2. The CDR3 is 15 residues long. Trimming cost V 8 bases and J 2 bases; bases outside gene matches: 12. Germline V gives CDR1 SQVTM, CDR2 ANQGSEA. CDR3 sequence (DNA): TGCAGCACATTACAGCGGGAGAGGAACACAGATACGCAGTATTTT. It translates to CSTLQRERNTDTQYF.

V is TRBV7-6 and J is TRBJ2-5; no definite D call. Germline lookup yields CDR1 SGHVS and CDR2 FNYEAQ. V lost 2 bases and J lost 5, with 9 bases in between. CDR3 size: 13 residues. The CDR3 region is CASSLLVSETQYF. CDR3 DNA: TGTGCCAGCAGCTTACTCGTTTCGGAGACCCAGTACTTC. The complete variable domain, with remaining parts taken from reference TRBV7-6 and TRBJ2-5, reads GAGVSQSPRYKVTKRGQDVALRCDPISGHVSLYWYRQALGQGPEFLTYFNYEAQQDKSGLPNDRFSAERPEGSISTLTIQRTEQRDSAMYRCASSLLVSETQYFGPGTRLLVL.

This sequence joins TRBV11-3 and TRBJ2-2, with TRBD1 matching over 10 bases. Per germline, CDR1 SGHNT and CDR2 YENEEA. The CDR3 is 16 amino acids. Trimming cost V 6 bases and J 9 bases; bases outside gene matches: 13. As DNA, the CDR3 is TGTGCCAGCAGACAGCCGGGACAGGGGAGTTCGCGGGAGCTGTTTTTT. Protein product: CASRQPGQGSSRELFF.

The table lists this clone with a few counts. This sequence joins TRBV28 and TRBJ1-5, with TRBD1 as a possible D gene (5 bases). V gave up 10 bases and J gave up 0 bases, with 16 bases separating them. CDR1 and CDR2 from the germline V gene are MDHEN and SYDVKM. The CDR3 runs 15 residues. CDR3 coding DNA: TGTGCCACCAGGTCCAGGACACCTAGCAATCAGCCCCAGCATTTT. This encodes CATRSRTPSNQPQHF.

The V gene is TRBV19, the J gene TRBJ1-5, with D unclear. The germline CDR1 and CDR2 sequences are LNHDA and SQIVND (reference sequence). CDR3 length: 14 amino acids. With 4 bases removed from V and 9 bases from J, the gap between germline ends came to 16 bases. The CDR3: CASSTPAGRTPQHF. CDR3 in DNA: TGTGCCAGTAGTACCCCAGCGGGTAGGACGCCCCAGCATTTT. Full variable domain (outside the CDR3, taken from reference TRBV19 and TRBJ1-5): DGGITQSPKYLFRKEGQNVTLSCEQNLNHDAMYWYRQDPGQGLRLIYYSQIVNDFQKGDIAEGYSVSREKKESFPLTVTSAQKNPTAFYLCASSTPAGRTPQHFGDGTRLSIL.

V and J are TRBV5-1 and TRBJ2-7, with D possibly TRBD2 on 6 matching bases. Germline values: CDR1 SGHRS, CDR2 YFSETQ. The CDR3 is made up of 14 amino acids. Trimming took 1 base from V and 7 from J, leaving 15 bases between them. CDR3 sequence: CASSLSGPWGEQYV. The CDR3 nucleotides are TGCGCCAGCAGCTTGAGCGGGCCCTGGGGTGAGCAGTACGTC.

This chain uses TRBV7-9 with TRBJ1-4, with 12 bases identical to TRBD1. Germline V gene data show CDR1 as SEHNR and CDR2 as FQNEAQ (reference sequence). The CDR3 runs to 16 residues. The V and J ends lost 4 bases and 6 bases, in that order; junction bases with no gene match: 6. CDR3 sequence reads: CASSSRDRGPHEKLFF. CDR3 sequence (DNA): TGTGCCAGCAGCTCCCGGGACAGGGGGCCTCATGAAAAACTGTTTTTT.

This clone came up a few times. The V and J genes are TRBV5-1 and TRBJ1-1, with 10 positions matching TRBD1. V lost 5 bases, J lost 3 bases, and 10 bases stayed unmatched. The length of the CDR3 is 16 residues. The germline V gene has CDR1 SGHRS and CDR2 YFSETQ. This chain's CDR3 is CASSSSGQGEDTEAFF. As DNA, the CDR3 is TGCGCCAGCAGTTCATCAGGACAGGGGGAGGACACTGAAGCTTTCTTT.

The chain is built from TRBV27 and TRBJ2-1, with 11 nucleotides matching TRBD2. Losses at the gene ends were 6 bases for V and 3 bases for J; bases not matched to a gene: 4. Germline V gene data show CDR1 as MNHEY and CDR2 as SMNVEV (reference sequence). The CDR3 covers 15 residues. CDR3 in DNA: TGTGCCAGCAGGATAGCGGGAGGGGGCTACAATGAGCAGTTCTTC. This codes for CASRIAGGGYNEQFF.

This clone has just one count. This chain uses TRBV9 with TRBJ2-5; TRBD1 is a possible D gene (5 bases). This CDR3 spans 16 amino acids. Trimming shortened V by 4 bases and J by 7 bases, and 23 bases separated the two germline ends. Per germline, CDR1 SGDLS and CDR2 YYNGEE. The CDR3 reads CASSILDRGPTVTQYF. As DNA, the CDR3 is TGTGCCAGCAGCATCCTAGATAGGGGTCCGACAGTGACCCAGTACTTC.

V and J are TRBV7-3 and TRBJ2-3, with 7 nucleotides matching TRBD2. The V and J ends lost 2 bases and 3 bases, in that order; junction bases with no gene match: 5. Germline lookup yields CDR1 SGHTA and CDR2 FQGTGA. The CDR3 has 15 residues. CDR3 nucleotides: TGTGCCAGCAGCTTAGATCGTAGCGGGACAGATACGCAGTATTTT. It specifies CASSLDRSGTDTQYF.

The chain carries TRBV19 and TRBJ2-7; 13 nucleotides align to TRBD2. Per the germline V gene, CDR1 is LNHDA and CDR2 is SQIVND (reference sequence). V shed 5 bases, J shed 5 bases, and the junction held 15 bases outside the gene matches. The CDR3 runs to 18 residues. The CDR3 DNA reads TGTGCCAGTAGTCTCAGGCCGGGACTAGCGGGATCCCTCCACGAGCAGTACTTC. Residues: CASSLRPGLAGSLHEQYF.

This rearrangement joins TRBV27 to TRBJ2-7; 8 bases fit TRBD1. V was clipped by 3 bases and J by 2 bases; unmatched bases: 3. Germline CDR1 is MNHEY and CDR2 is SMNVEV (reference sequence). The CDR3 extends over 14 amino acids. The CDR3 reads CASSFTGGPYEQYF. In DNA form, the CDR3 reads TGTGCCAGCAGTTTCACAGGGGGACCCTACGAGCAGTACTTC.

V is TRBV6-5 and J is TRBJ1-2, with D perhaps TRBD1 (6 bases). CDR1 and CDR2 from the germline V gene are MNHEY and SVGAGI. The CDR3 has 14 residues. V dropped 5 bases and J dropped 4 bases, with 14 bases sitting between them. The CDR3: CASSNIQGGYGYTF. CDR3 nucleotides: TGTGCCAGCAGTAACATACAGGGCGGCTATGGCTACACCTTC.

This sequence joins TRBV7-9 and TRBJ2-1; tentative D call: TRBD2 (5 bases). Trimming took 1 base from V and 8 from J, leaving 15 bases between them. Germline V gene data show CDR1 as SEHNR and CDR2 as FQNEAQ (reference sequence). The CDR3 runs to 15 residues. DNA of the CDR3: TGTGCCAGCAGCTTAGATGTGGCTAGCTTCCATGAGCAGTTCTTC. It translates to CASSLDVASFHEQFF.

This chain joins TRBV27 and TRBJ2-5, with D possibly matching TRBD2 (5 bases). There are 12 residues in the CDR3. V lost 8 bases, J lost 5 bases, and 12 bases lay in between. The V gene's germline CDR1 is MNHEY and CDR2 SMNVEV (reference sequence). CDR3 DNA: TGTGCCAGCGGTACTAGAGGGGAGACCCAGTACTTC. Translation: CASGTRGETQYF.

The gene calls are TRBV5-1 and TRBJ2-7, with 8 bases matching TRBD1. V lost 3 bases, J lost 3 bases, and 5 bases stayed unmatched. CDR1 is SGHRS, CDR2 YFSETQ, per germline. The CDR3 loop spans 14 amino acids. CDR3 sequence (DNA): TGCGCCAGCAGCTCTAACAGGGGGTTCTACGAGCAGTACGTC. Its translation is CASSSNRGFYEQYV.

This clone was seen only a few times. This chain links TRBV30 with TRBJ2-1; possibly TRBD1 for D (6 bases). Germline assignment: CDR1 GTSNPN and CDR2 SVGIG (reference sequence). This CDR3 has 13 residues. Trimming removed 4 bases from V and 4 bases from J, with 11 bases in between. CDR3 nucleotide sequence: TGTGCCTGGAAGAGGGACACTTACAATGAGCAGTTCTTC. Amino acids: CAWKRDTYNEQFF.

The J gene is TRBJ2-7, the V gene TRBV6-5; the D is unclear. In germline, CDR1 is MNHEY, CDR2 SVGAGI. V lost 5 bases and J 0 bases, leaving 11 bases between the germline ends. This CDR3 is built from 14 residues. This chain's CDR3 is CASSSPSDSYEQYF. CDR3 in DNA: TGTGCCAGCAGTAGTCCCAGCGACTCCTACGAGCAGTACTTC.

This clone was seen at least ten times. CDR3 bases: TGTGCCAGCAGCCCTACTAGTATCCACGAGCAGTACTTC. As protein: CASSPTSIHEQYF. This rearrangement joins TRBV5-6 to TRBJ2-7; tentative D call: TRBD2 (5 bases). The V and J ends lost 4 bases and 5 bases respectively, with 13 bases between them. The germline V gene encodes CDR1 SGHDT and CDR2 YYEEEE. The CDR3 consists of 13 residues.